This note documents a single T cell receptor (beta chain) sequence. Its antigen is undetermined. The data are from a study of cytomegalovirus exposure and HLA in healthy donors. Across the study: A prior study identified approximately 120 million unique TCR beta sequences from about 180 million T cells. Findings of the study overall: It was in a later analysis that TCR association rates were seen to vary by HLA locus, highest for DRB1 and lowest for HLA-C.

Trimming left V 4 bases short and J 3 bases short, with 13 bases between. The germline V gene encodes CDR1 MDHEN and CDR2 SYDVKM. The CDR3 is 16 amino acids. The study ran its PCR with 60 Vbeta and 13 Jbeta primers. Under the authors' procedure: The count from a later analysis was some 83 million unique TCR beta chains, roughly 11 million of them shared. TCRdb's table, derived via immunoSEQ multiplex PCR, lists solely in-frame clones and lacks some. The V and J calls and clone size are taken from that table; D and trimming were inferred from the DNA. The data hold under 200,000 clones, with approximately 88% observed a single time.

J is TRBJ2-6 and V is TRBV28, with D maybe TRBD1 (5 bases). Specimen: PBMCs. This TCR came from a man aged 25-40 years in good health and CMV-seronegative. CDR3: CASSSPQGLGANVLTF. CDR3 DNA sequence: TGTGCCAGCAGTTCCCCGCAGGGTCTTGGGGCCAACGTCCTGACTTTC.